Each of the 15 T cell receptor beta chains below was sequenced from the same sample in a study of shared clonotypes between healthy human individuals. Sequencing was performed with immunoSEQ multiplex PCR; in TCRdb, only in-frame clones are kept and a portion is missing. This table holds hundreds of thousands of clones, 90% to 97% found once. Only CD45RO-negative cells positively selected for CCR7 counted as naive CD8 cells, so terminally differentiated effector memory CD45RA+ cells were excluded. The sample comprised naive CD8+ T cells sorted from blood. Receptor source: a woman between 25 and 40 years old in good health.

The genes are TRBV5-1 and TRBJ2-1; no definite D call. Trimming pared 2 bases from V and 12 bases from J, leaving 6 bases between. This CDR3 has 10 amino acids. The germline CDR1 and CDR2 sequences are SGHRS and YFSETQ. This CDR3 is CASSFIAQFF. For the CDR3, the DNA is TGCGCCAGCAGCTTCATCGCGCAGTTCTTC.

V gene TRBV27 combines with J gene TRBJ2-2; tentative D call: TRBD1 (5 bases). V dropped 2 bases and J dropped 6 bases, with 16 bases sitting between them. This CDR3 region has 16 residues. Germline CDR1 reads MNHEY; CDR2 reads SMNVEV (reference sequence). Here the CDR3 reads CASSLMAIQVPGELFF. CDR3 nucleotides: TGTGCCAGCAGTTTAATGGCCATACAGGTTCCCGGGGAGCTGTTTTTT.

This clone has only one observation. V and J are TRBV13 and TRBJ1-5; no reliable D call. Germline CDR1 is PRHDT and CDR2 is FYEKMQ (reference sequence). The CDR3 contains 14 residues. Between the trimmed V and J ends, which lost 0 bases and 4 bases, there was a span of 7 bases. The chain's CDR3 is CASSLGVGNQPQHF. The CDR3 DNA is TGTGCCAGCAGCTTAGGCGTCGGAAATCAGCCCCAGCATTTT.

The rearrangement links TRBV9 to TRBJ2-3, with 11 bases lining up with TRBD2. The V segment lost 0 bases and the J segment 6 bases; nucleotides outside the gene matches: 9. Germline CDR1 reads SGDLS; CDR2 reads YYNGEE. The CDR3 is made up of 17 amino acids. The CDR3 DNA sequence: TGTGCCAGCAGCGTAGCTGGGGTAGCGGGAGGGCTTGATACGCAGTATTTT. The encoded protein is CASSVAGVAGGLDTQYF.

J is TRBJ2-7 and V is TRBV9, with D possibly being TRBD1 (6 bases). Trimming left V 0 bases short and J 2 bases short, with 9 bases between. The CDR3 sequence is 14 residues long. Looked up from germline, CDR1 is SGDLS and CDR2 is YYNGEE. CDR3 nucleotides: TGTGCCAGCAGCGTAGCGGACAGAGCCTACGAGCAGTACTTC. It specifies CASSVADRAYEQYF.

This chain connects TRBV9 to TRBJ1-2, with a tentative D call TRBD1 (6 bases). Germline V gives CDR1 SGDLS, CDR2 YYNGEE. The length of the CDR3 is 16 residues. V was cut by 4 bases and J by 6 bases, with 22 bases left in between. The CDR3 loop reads CASSSAGYRDGDGYTF. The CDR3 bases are TGTGCCAGCAGCTCGGCCGGCTACAGGGATGGGGATGGCTACACCTTC. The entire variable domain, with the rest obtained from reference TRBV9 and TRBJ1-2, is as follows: DSGVTQTPKHLITATGQRVTLRCSPRSGDLSVYWYQQSLDQGLQFLIQYYNGEERAKGNILERFSAQQFPDLHSELNLSSLELGDSALYFCASSSAGYRDGDGYTFGSGTRLTVV.

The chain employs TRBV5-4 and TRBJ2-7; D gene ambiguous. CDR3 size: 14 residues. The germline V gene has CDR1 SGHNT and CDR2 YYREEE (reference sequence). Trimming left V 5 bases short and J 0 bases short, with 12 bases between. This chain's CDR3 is CASRFIPSSYEQYF. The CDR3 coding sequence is TGTGCCAGCAGGTTTATTCCTAGCTCCTACGAGCAGTACTTC.

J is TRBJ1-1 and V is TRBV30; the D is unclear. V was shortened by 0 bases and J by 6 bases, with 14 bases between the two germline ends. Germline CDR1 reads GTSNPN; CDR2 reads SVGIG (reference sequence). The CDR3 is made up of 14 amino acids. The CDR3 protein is CAWSVGQVDAEAFF. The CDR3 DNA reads TGTGCCTGGAGTGTAGGGCAGGTGGATGCTGAAGCTTTCTTT.

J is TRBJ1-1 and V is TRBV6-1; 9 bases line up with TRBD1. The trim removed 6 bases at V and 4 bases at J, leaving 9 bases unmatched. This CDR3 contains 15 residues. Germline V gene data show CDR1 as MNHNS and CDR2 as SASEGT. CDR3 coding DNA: TGTGCCAGCAGATTACAGGGGGCGCGGGGCACTGAAGCTTTCTTT. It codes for CASRLQGARGTEAFF.

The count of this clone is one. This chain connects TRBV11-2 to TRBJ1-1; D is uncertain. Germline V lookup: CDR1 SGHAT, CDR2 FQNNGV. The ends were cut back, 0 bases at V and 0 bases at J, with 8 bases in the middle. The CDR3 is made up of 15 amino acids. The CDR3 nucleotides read TGTGCCAGCAGCTTAGACAGAGAATTGAACACTGAAGCTTTCTTT. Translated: CASSLDRELNTEAFF.

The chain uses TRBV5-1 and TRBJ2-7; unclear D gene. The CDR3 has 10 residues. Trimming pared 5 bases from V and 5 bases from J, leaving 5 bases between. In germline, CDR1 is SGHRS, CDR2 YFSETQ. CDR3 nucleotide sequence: TGCGCCAGCAGTAAGCACGAGCAGTACTTC. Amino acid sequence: CASSKHEQYF. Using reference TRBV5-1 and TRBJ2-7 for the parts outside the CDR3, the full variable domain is KAGVTQTPRYLIKTRGQQVTLSCSPISGHRSVSWYQQTPGQGLQFLFEYFSETQRNKGNFPGRFSGRQFSNSRSEMNVSTLELGDSALYLCASSKHEQYFGPGTRLTVT.

This CDR3 reads CSVVMDSLWGGTF. The DNA for the CDR3 is TGCAGCGTTGTAATGGACAGCCTATGGGGGGGCACCTTC. The V and J genes are TRBV29-1 and TRBJ1-2; D perhaps matches TRBD1 (6 bases). V shed 4 bases and J shed 13 bases, with 22 bases lying between them. The CDR3 length is 13 residues. The germline gives CDR1 SQVTM, CDR2 ANQGSEA.

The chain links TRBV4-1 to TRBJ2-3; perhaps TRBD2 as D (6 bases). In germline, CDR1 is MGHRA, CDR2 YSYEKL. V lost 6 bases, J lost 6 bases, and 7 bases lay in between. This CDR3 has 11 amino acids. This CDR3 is CASSLADTQYF. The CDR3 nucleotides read TGCGCCAGCAGTCTAGCGGATACGCAGTATTTT.

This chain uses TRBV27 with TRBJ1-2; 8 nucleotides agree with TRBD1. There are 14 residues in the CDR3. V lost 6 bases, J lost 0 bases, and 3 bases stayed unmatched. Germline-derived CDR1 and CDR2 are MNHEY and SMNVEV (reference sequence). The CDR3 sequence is CASRPGGSNYGYTF. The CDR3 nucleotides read TGTGCCAGCAGACCAGGGGGCTCTAACTATGGCTACACCTTC.

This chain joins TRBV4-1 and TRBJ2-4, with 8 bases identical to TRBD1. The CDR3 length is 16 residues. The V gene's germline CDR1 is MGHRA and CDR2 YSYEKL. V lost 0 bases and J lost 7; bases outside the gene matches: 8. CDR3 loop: CASSQDPGGESNIQYF. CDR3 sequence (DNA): TGCGCCAGCAGCCAAGATCCAGGGGGCGAATCGAACATTCAGTACTTC.